One TCR beta chain is described in this entry. The data stem from a study of blood T cells in healthy people across ages. It was with a sample-barcoded 5' primer and a J-beta primer mix that a second PCR of roughly 7 to 12 cycles was run. Each TCR beta cDNA got a 12-nucleotide random molecular identifier. TCRdb used MiXCR to reprocess the 5' RACE reads, holding one entry per CDR3 protein. Of 550,000 to 650,000 distinct CDR3 sequences in the sample, roughly a quarter were seen once. V lost 5 bases and J lost 9, with 14 bases in between. CDR3 length: 14 amino acids. The sample was also reused in another study, on T cells of mothers and their children. Turning to that study: At a sensitivity of around 100 clones per million clonotypes, no persistent microchimeric T cell clones appeared.

The rearrangement links TRBV12-3 or TRBV12-4 to TRBJ1-6; D perhaps matches TRBD1 (6 bases). This receptor was identified in a boy aged 2-9 years in good health. The sample comprised blood. DNA for the CDR3: TGTGCCAGCAGTCCCGGGGGGGCGTTTTCACCCCTCCACTTT. Translating it yields CASSPGGAFSPLHF.